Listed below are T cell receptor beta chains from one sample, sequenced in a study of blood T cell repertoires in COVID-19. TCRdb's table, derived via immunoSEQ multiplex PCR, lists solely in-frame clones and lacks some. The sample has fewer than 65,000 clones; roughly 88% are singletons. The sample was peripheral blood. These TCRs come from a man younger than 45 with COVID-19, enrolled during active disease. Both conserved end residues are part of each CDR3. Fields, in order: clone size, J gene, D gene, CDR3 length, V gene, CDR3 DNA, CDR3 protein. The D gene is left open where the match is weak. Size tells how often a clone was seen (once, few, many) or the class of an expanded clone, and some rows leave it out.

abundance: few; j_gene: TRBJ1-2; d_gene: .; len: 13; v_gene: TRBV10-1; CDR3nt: TGCGCCAGCATGGGGCGGGGGCTAGGAGGCTACACCTTC; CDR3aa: CASMGRGLGGYTF
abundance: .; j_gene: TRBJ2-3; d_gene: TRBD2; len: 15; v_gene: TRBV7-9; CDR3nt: TGTGCCAGCGCCGGACTAGCGGGAGATCCAGATACGCAGTATTTT; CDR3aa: CASAGLAGDPDTQYF
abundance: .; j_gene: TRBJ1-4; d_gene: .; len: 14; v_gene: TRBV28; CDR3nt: TGTGCCAGCAGTTTACCGGGGAGGAGTGAAAAACTGTTTTTT; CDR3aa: CASSLPGRSEKLFF
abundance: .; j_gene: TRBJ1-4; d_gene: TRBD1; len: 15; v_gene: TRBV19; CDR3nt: TGTGCCAGTAGTGGGACAGGGGGCTGGAATGAAAAACTGTTTTTT; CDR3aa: CASSGTGGWNEKLFF
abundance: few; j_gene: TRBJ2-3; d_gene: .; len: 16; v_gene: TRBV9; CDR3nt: TGTGCCAGCAGCGTAAGTCCAGGGGCTAGCACAGATACGCAGTATTTT; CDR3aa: CASSVSPGASTDTQYF
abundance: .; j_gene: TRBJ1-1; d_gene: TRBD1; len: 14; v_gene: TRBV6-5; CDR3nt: TGTGCCAGCCCCCGACAGGGCCGAAAGACTGAAGCTTTCTTT; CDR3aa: CASPRQGRKTEAFF
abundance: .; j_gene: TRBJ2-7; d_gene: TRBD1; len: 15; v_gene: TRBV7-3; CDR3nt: TGTGCCAGCAGCCCCGGGACAGCGAGCTCCTACGAGCAGTACTTC; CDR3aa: CASSPGTASSYEQYF
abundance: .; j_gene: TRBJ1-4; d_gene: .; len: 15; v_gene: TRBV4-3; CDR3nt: TGCGCCAGCAGCCATGGGGTTGGGAGTAATGAAAAACTGTTTTTT; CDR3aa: CASSHGVGSNEKLFF
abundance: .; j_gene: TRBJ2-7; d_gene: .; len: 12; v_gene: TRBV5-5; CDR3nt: TGTGCCAGCAGACCGTCCGAGGGCGAGCAGTACTTC; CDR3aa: CASRPSEGEQYF
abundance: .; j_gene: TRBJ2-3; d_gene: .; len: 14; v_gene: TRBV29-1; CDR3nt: TGCAGCGTTTCCTCGTACTACCGCACAGATACGCAGTATTTT; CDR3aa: CSVSSYYRTDTQYF
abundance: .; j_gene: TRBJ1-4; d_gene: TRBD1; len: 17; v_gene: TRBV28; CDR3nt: TGTGCCAGCAGTTTATTCCCCCAGGGGGCAGATAATGAAAAACTGTTTTTT; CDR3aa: CASSLFPQGADNEKLFF
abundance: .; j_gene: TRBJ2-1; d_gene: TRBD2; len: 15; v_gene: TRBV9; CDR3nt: TGTGCCAGCAGCGTCGGACTAGCGGGAGTTAATGAGCAGTTCTTC; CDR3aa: CASSVGLAGVNEQFF
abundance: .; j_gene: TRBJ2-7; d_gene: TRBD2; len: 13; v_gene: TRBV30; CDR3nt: TGTGCCTGGATGGGACTAGCGGGCATGGGGCAGTACTTC; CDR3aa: CAWMGLAGMGQYF
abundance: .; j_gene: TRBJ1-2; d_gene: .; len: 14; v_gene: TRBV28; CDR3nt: TGTGCCAGCAGTTTATCCGGGATCTCCCTGGGCTACACCTTC; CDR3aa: CASSLSGISLGYTF
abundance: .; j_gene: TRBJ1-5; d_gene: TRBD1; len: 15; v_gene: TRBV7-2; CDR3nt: TGTGCCAGCAGCTTAGCGGTCAGGGGGTTGCAGCCCCAGCATTTT; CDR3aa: CASSLAVRGLQPQHF
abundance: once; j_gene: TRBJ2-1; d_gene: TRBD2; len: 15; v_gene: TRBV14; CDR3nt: TGTGCCAGCAGCCACAGCCTAGCGGGAGGGCTTGTTGCGATCTTC; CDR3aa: CASSHSLAGGLVAIF
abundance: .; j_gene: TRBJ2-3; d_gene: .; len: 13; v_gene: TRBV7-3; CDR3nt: TGTGCCAGCAGCTTTACTAGGAAGGATACGCAGTATTTT; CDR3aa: CASSFTRKDTQYF
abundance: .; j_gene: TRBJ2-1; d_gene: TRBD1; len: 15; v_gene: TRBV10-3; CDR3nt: TGTGCCATCAGTGAGTCGCTGCTTCGGGGACAGGGGCAGTTCTTC; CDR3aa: CAISESLLRGQGQFF
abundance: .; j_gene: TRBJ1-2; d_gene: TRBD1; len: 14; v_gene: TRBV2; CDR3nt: TGTGCCAGCAGTGAACGGGACAGCCCCTATGGCTACACCTTC; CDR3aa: CASSERDSPYGYTF
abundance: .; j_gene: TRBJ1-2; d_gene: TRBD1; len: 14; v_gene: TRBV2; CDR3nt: TGTGCCAGTCCAACAGGGGGCGAATATGCTGGCTACACCTTC; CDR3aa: CASPTGGEYAGYTF
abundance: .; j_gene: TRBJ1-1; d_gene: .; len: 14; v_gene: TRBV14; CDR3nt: TGTGCCAGCAGCCCTACGGGGGTGAACACTGAAGCTTTCTTT; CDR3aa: CASSPTGVNTEAFF
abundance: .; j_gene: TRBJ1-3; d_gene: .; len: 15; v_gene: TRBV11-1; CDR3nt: TGTGCCAGCAGCCCGACAATACTCTCTGGAAACACCATATATTTT; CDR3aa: CASSPTILSGNTIYF
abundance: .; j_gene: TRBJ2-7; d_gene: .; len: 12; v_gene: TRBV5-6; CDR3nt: TGTGCCAGCAGCTTGTCCGCAGGGGCCCGTTACTTC; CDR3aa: CASSLSAGARYF
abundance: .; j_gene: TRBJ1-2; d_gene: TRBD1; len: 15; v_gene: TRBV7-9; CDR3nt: TGTGCCAGCAGCTCAAGCTGGGACAGGTACGTTGGCTACACCTTC; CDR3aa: CASSSSWDRYVGYTF
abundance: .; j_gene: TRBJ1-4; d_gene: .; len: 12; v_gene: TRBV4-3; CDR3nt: TGCGCCAGCAGACGGGCGGGGGAAAAACTGTTTTTT; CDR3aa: CASRRAGEKLFF
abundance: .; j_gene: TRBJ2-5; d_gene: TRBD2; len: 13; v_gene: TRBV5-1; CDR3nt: TGCGCCAGCAGCTTCAGGGAGGGAGAGACCCAGTACTTC; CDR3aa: CASSFREGETQYF
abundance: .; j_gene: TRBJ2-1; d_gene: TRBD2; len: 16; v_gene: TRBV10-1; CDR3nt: TGCGCCAGCAGCACGTCTAGCGGGCCCACCGACAATGAGCAGTTCTTC; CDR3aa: CASSTSSGPTDNEQFF